One sample yielded the 26 T cell receptor beta chains listed below, sequenced in a study of beta chain features in type 1 diabetes. Expressed TCRB transcripts were sequenced because the isolated RNA had all been reverse transcribed beforehand. Produced via immunoSEQ multiplex PCR; TCRdb's table is partial and in-frame only. The profile shows about 270,000 clones, 14% of them singletons. Sequences were obtained from naive CD4+ T cells from blood. These receptor sequences come from a middle-aged woman in good health.

This sequence joins TRBV9 and TRBJ2-1; 8 bases line up with TRBD1. The CDR3 contains 13 residues. V gave up 7 bases and J gave up 8 bases; unmatched junction bases: 8. Germline V gives CDR1 SGDLS, CDR2 YYNGEE. The CDR3 bases are TGTGCCAGCCAGGGGGCCGCAGTGGATGAGCAGTTCTTC. It codes for CASQGAAVDEQFF.

The V gene is TRBV19, the J gene TRBJ1-1; D is undetermined. Germline CDR1 and CDR2: LNHDA and SQIVND (reference sequence). There are 14 residues in the CDR3. Trimming took 2 bases from V and 2 from J, leaving 9 bases between them. CDR3 loop: CASSITRSNTEAFF. In nucleotides, the CDR3 is TGTGCCAGTAGTATAACGAGGAGTAACACTGAAGCTTTCTTT.

This clone turned up a few times. This sequence joins TRBV19 and TRBJ2-7; 10 positions match TRBD1. The CDR3 runs 15 residues. Per the germline V gene, CDR1 is LNHDA and CDR2 is SQIVND (reference sequence). V shed 5 bases and J 4 bases; nucleotides not matched to a gene: 8. The CDR3, as DNA: TGTGCCAGTAGTGCCACCGGACAGGGGGAATACGAGCAGTACTTC. Translating gives CASSATGQGEYEQYF.

A word on this clone: The junction does not match germline at one end; this may be a read error. This sample also contains other DNA sequences that code for the same CDR3. This chain joins TRBV9 and TRBJ2-7, with a tentative D call TRBD1 (5 bases). This CDR3 is built from 15 residues. Germline-derived CDR1 and CDR2 are SGDLS and YYNGEE. The CDR3 coding sequence is TGTGCCAGCAGCCGGCGGTCAGGGCCACTCGTCGAGCAGTACTTT. This translates into CASSRRSGPLVEQYF.

This clone was seen only a few times. The sample holds other DNA sequences that translate to the same CDR3. This rearrangement joins TRBV7-2 to TRBJ1-5; D is perhaps TRBD1 (6 bases). Trimming stripped 2 bases from V and 4 bases from J, with 6 bases between. This CDR3 comprises 13 residues. In germline, CDR1 is SGHTA, CDR2 FQGNSA. CDR3 sequence: CASSLTGNQPQHF. DNA of the CDR3: TGTGCCAGCAGCTTAACAGGGAATCAGCCCCAGCATTTT.

This clone was seen a handful of times. This rearrangement joins TRBV6-1 to TRBJ1-1; TRBD1 is a possible D gene (5 bases). The germline V gene has CDR1 MNHNS and CDR2 SASEGT. Trimming left V 2 bases short and J 6 bases short, with 13 bases between. The CDR3 sequence is 14 residues long. CDR3 sequence: CASSELLGGAEAFF. CDR3 DNA: TGTGCCAGCAGTGAACTCCTGGGGGGGGCTGAAGCTTTCTTT.

This clone was picked up a small number of times. This rearrangement joins TRBV9 to TRBJ1-5; D unresolved. CDR3 length equals 17 residues. V was trimmed by 0 bases and J by 4 bases, leaving 17 bases between them. In germline, CDR1 is SGDLS, CDR2 YYNGEE. The CDR3 is CASSVGSGWPLNQPQHF. CDR3 coding DNA: TGTGCCAGCAGCGTAGGGAGTGGCTGGCCCCTGAATCAGCCCCAGCATTTT.

This clone was seen only a few times. The same CDR3 also results from other DNA sequences found in this sample. The chain carries TRBV14 and TRBJ1-1, with a tentative D call TRBD1 (5 bases). Germline V CDR1 and CDR2: SGHDN, FVKESK. CDR3 length: 14 amino acids. The V end was cut by 1 base, the J end by 4 bases, with 10 bases between. As DNA, the CDR3 is TGTGCCAGCAGCCAAGTTAGGGGAGGCACTGAAGCTTTCTTT. Its translation: CASSQVRGGTEAFF.

The V gene is TRBV6-6, the J gene TRBJ2-5; TRBD2 agrees at 9 bases. This CDR3 spans 14 amino acids. The germline gives CDR1 MNHNY, CDR2 SVGAGI (reference sequence). The J segment lost 5 bases and the V segment lost 4 bases, leaving 5 bases of the junction unmatched. For the CDR3, the DNA is TGTGCCAGCAGTTTGGCGGGGGGGCTGGAGACCCAGTACTTC. As protein: CASSLAGGLETQYF.

This chain connects TRBV5-1 to TRBJ2-3; 7 nucleotides agree with TRBD1. Trimming cost V 3 bases and J 10 bases; bases outside gene matches: 5. The CDR3 is 12 amino acids. Germline V lookup: CDR1 SGHRS, CDR2 YFSETQ. As DNA, the CDR3 is TGCGCCAGCAGCTCGATGACAGGGCCGCAGTATTTT. Protein product: CASSSMTGPQYF.

The chain uses TRBV2 and TRBJ2-1, with 10 bases lining up with TRBD1. The V segment lost 6 bases and the J segment 12 bases; nucleotides outside the gene matches: 5. This CDR3 has 12 residues. From germline, CDR1 is SNHLY and CDR2 FYNNEI. The DNA for the CDR3 is TGTGCCAGCAGGCCGACAGGGGGCGGGCAGTTCTTC. It encodes CASRPTGGGQFF. The whole variable domain, filled in from reference TRBV2 and TRBJ2-1, reads EPEVTQTPSHQVTQMGQEVILRCVPISNHLYFYWYRQILGQKVEFLVSFYNNEISEKSEIFDDQFSVERPDGSNFTLKIRSTKLEDSAMYFCASRPTGGGQFFGPGTRLTVL.

The chain joins TRBV6-6 to TRBJ2-7; a possible D gene is TRBD2 (6 bases). CDR1 MNHNY and CDR2 SVGAGI come from the germline V gene (reference sequence). The V gene lost 7 bases and the J gene lost 5 bases, with 15 bases spanning the gap. The CDR3 is 13 amino acids. The CDR3 nucleotides are TGTGCCAGCACCTGGGGGGAAACGAACGAGCAGTACTTC. It specifies CASTWGETNEQYF.

The genes are TRBV14 and TRBJ2-4; D perhaps matches TRBD2 (5 bases). The CDR3 loop spans 18 amino acids. Trimming removed 0 bases at V and 2 bases at J, with 17 bases between. The V gene's germline CDR1 is SGHDN and CDR2 FVKESK. This CDR3 reads CASSQEVRRTITKNIQYF. The DNA of the CDR3 is TGTGCCAGCAGCCAAGAAGTACGGAGGACCATTACCAAAAACATTCAGTACTTC.

This clone was seen repeatedly, ten times or more. This chain joins TRBV7-2 and TRBJ2-5; D possibly corresponds to TRBD2 (6 bases). Trimming cost V 1 base and J 5 bases, with 11 bases left between them. CDR1 and CDR2 from the germline V gene are SGHTA and FQGNSA. The CDR3 length is 14 residues. This chain's CDR3 is CASSLGGVGETQYF. The CDR3 DNA is TGTGCCAGCAGCTTAGGCGGGGTGGGGGAGACCCAGTACTTC. The complete variable domain, with remaining parts taken from reference TRBV7-2 and TRBJ2-5, reads GAGVSQSPSNKVTEKGKDVELRCDPISGHTALYWYRQSLGQGLEFLIYFQGNSAPDKSGLPSDRFSAERTGGSVSTLTIQRTQQEDSAVYLCASSLGGVGETQYFGPGTRLLVL.

This rearrangement joins TRBV7-6 to TRBJ2-2; TRBD2 matches at 9 bases. The CDR3 is 19 amino acids. V dropped 1 base and J dropped 0; count of bases not matched to a gene: 9. Germline CDR1 SGHVS, CDR2 FNYEAQ. This chain's CDR3 is CASSLDLAGSSPNTGELFF. CDR3 DNA sequence: TGTGCCAGCAGCTTAGACCTAGCGGGGTCCTCTCCGAACACCGGGGAGCTGTTTTTT.

This clone has more than one count but fewer than ten. This chain uses TRBV5-8 with TRBJ2-1; TRBD1 agrees at 7 bases. The CDR3 extends over 14 amino acids. V trimming: 5 bases; J trimming: 12 bases; junction bases outside the gene matches: 14. Germline V gives CDR1 SGHTS, CDR2 YDEGEE. CDR3 nucleotides: TGTGCCAGCAGACCAGACAGGGTCCAATTGCGGCAGTTCTTC. This translates into CASRPDRVQLRQFF.

This clone came up a few times. This chain joins TRBV5-6 and TRBJ2-7; D might be TRBD2 (6 bases). V shed 2 bases and J shed 3 bases, with 15 bases lying between them. Germline V lookup: CDR1 SGHDT, CDR2 YYEEEE. CDR3 length equals 15 residues. CDR3 region: CASSFRRGIYYEQYF. For the CDR3, the DNA is TGTGCCAGCAGCTTTCGACGGGGGATTTACTACGAGCAGTACTTC.

At least ten counts were recorded for this clone. V and J are TRBV7-9 and TRBJ2-1; 10 positions match TRBD2. Per germline, CDR1 SEHNR and CDR2 FQNEAQ (reference sequence). This CDR3 has 14 residues. J gave up 6 bases and V 6 bases, and 5 bases lay outside the gene matches. The CDR3 here is CASSERGGINEQFF. The CDR3 DNA reads as TGTGCCAGCAGTGAGCGGGGGGGCATCAATGAGCAGTTCTTC.

This clone was counted a few times. The chain links TRBV29-1 to TRBJ1-2; D may be TRBD1 (5 bases). Germline CDR1 SQVTM, CDR2 ANQGSEA. The CDR3 consists of 13 residues. The ends were cut back, 4 bases at V and 3 bases at J, with 12 bases in the middle. CDR3 residues: CSVGGEVDYGYTF. DNA of the CDR3: TGCAGCGTTGGGGGGGAGGTGGACTATGGCTACACCTTC.

The chain carries TRBV7-2 and TRBJ1-2; no reliable D call. The germline CDR1 and CDR2 sequences are SGHTA and FQGNSA. V was clipped by 1 base and J by 4 bases, with 16 bases between them. The CDR3 sequence is 16 residues long. DNA of the CDR3: TGTGCCAGCAGCTTAGACACAGCCCACCGGCCCTATGGCTACACCTTC. This codes for CASSLDTAHRPYGYTF.

This clone was observed a few times. The chain employs TRBV13 and TRBJ2-1; TRBD2 is a possible D gene (5 bases). Germline V lookup: CDR1 PRHDT, CDR2 FYEKMQ (reference sequence). Trimming removed 5 bases at V and 3 bases at J, with 17 bases between. The CDR3 contains 16 residues. CDR3 DNA sequence: TGTGCCAGCAGCCCCCCCACGGGGTCGTACTACAATGAGCAGTTCTTC. Its protein product is CASSPPTGSYYNEQFF.

This clone has a handful of counts. The chain joins TRBV13 to TRBJ2-5, with a weak D call TRBD2 (7 bases). V lost 5 bases and J 3 bases, leaving 16 bases between the germline ends. The germline gives CDR1 PRHDT, CDR2 FYEKMQ (reference sequence). The CDR3 has 15 residues. CDR3 nucleotides: TGTGCCAGCAGCCTCTTGGGGGGGGCCGAAGAGACCCAGTACTTC. Protein product: CASSLLGGAEETQYF.

The chain is built from TRBV10-3 and TRBJ2-7; 8 bases line up with TRBD1. V trimming: 10 bases; J trimming: 5 bases; junction bases outside the gene matches: 10. The CDR3 is made up of 13 amino acids. CDR1 and CDR2 (germline): ENHRY, SYGVKD. Here the CDR3 reads CATRTGTLDEQYF. DNA for the CDR3: TGTGCCACCAGGACAGGGACCTTGGACGAGCAGTACTTC.

A note on this clone: The identical CDR3 is also encoded by other nucleotide sequences in the sample. Here the CDR3 DNA reads TGTGCCAGCAGCTTACAGGAGACCCAGTACTTC. Residues: CASSLQETQYF. The V gene is TRBV11-2, the J gene TRBJ2-5; D gene unclear. The ends were cut back, 2 bases at V and 5 bases at J, with 3 bases in the middle. Looked up from germline, CDR1 is SGHAT and CDR2 is FQNNGV. This CDR3 has 11 residues.

This clone was seen only a few times. The V call is TRBV9, the J call TRBJ1-1; D remains unclear. The ends were cut back, 2 bases at V and 5 bases at J, with 10 bases in the middle. CDR1 is SGDLS and CDR2 is YYNGEE in the germline V gene. The CDR3 runs to 13 residues. The CDR3 reads CASSVEGRTEAFF. The CDR3 region has the DNA TGTGCCAGCAGCGTGGAGGGAAGGACTGAAGCTTTCTTT.

This clone was counted a few times. V gene TRBV5-1 combines with J gene TRBJ1-5, with 8 bases matching TRBD1. Per the germline V gene, CDR1 is SGHRS and CDR2 is YFSETQ. This CDR3 region has 15 residues. V trimming: 4 bases; J trimming: 5 bases; junction bases outside the gene matches: 8. DNA for the CDR3: TGCGCCAGCAGCGTCGGACAGGGACCAGATCAGCCCCAGCATTTT. It encodes CASSVGQGPDQPQHF.